This T cell receptor beta chain comes out of a study of T cells in Graves' hyperthyroidism and ophthalmopathy. It was RNA transcripts that yielded the amplified TCR beta CDR3 regions. The TCR CDR3 first-round RT-PCR relied on the HTBI primer set. TCRdb passed the multiplex PCR reads through MiXCR, listing each CDR3 protein once. The table has 300,000 to 450,000 distinct CDR3 sequences, less than 20% seen once; the top ten hold 40%. The study's findings and limits: Ophthalmopathy was distinguished from stable hyperthyroidism by 13 V-J signatures. For ophthalmopathy, model prediction preceded onset by a median roughly 6.3 months.

This clonotype has ten or more counts. Its antigen is not known. The CDR3 loop spans 16 amino acids. V lost 0 bases and J lost 3; bases outside the gene matches: 5. Germline V CDR1 and CDR2: SGHRS, YFSETQ. The clonotype originates from a man aged 18 to 30 with Graves' ophthalmopathy. The sample comprised blood. This rearrangement joins TRBV5-1 to TRBJ1-1, with TRBD1 matching 10 bases. The DNA for the CDR3 is TGCGCCAGCAGCTTGGGACAGGGGGCGCGGGACACTGAAGCTTTCTTT. Translating gives CASSLGQGARDTEAFF.